These T cell receptor beta chains were read from a single sample in a study of blood T cells in healthy people across ages. From the 5' RACE reads, TCRdb called clonotypes with MiXCR, one entry per CDR3 protein. This table holds 910,000 or so distinct CDR3 sequences, just over 50% found once. Sequencing input: blood. The receptors shown here come from a woman aged 60-75 years in good health. Each CDR3 is given with its conserved first and last residue. The D gene is left open where the match is weak. Not every row has a clone size; where given, it reads once, few, many or a size class.

>.|.|TRBJ2-2|TRBV21-1
TGTGCCAGCAGCTACGGGGAGCTGTTTTTT
CASSYGELFF
>TRBD2|.|TRBJ2-1|TRBV20-1
TGCAGTGTGCCTAGCGGGAGTGTGCTGGGGTACAATGAGCAGTTCTTC
CSVPSGSVLGYNEQFF
>TRBD2|.|TRBJ2-7|TRBV5-6
TGTGCCAGCAGAGAGGAAGGACTAGCGGGTGCTGAACAGTACTTC
CASREEGLAGAEQYF
>.|many|TRBJ2-5|TRBV29-1
TGCAGCGTTCAAACAGACGAAGAGACCCAGTACTTC
CSVQTDEETQYF
>TRBD1|.|TRBJ2-5|TRBV7-9
TGTGCCAGCAGCTCGACAGGGGGCCTTGAGACCCAGTACTTC
CASSSTGGLETQYF
>.|few|TRBJ2-3|TRBV20-1
TGCAGTGCCAAACAGGGCACCGACACAGATACGCAGTATTTT
CSAKQGTDTDTQYF
>.|.|TRBJ1-5|TRBV28
TGTGCCAGCAGGAAACCCGGGACGATCTATAGCAATCAGCCCCAGCATTTT
CASRKPGTIYSNQPQHF
>TRBD2|.|TRBJ2-1|TRBV7-2
TGTGCCAGCAGCTTAACGACTTCAGCGGGAGGGCGTTACAATGAGCAGTTCTTC
CASSLTTSAGGRYNEQFF
>TRBD2|.|TRBJ2-3|TRBV27
TGTGCCAGCAGTTTTACTAGCGGGAGATTGACAGATACGCAGTATTTT
CASSFTSGRLTDTQYF
>TRBD1|few|TRBJ2-5|TRBV10-3
TGTGCCATCAGTGACAGACAGGGTGAGGAGACCCAGTACTTC
CAISDRQGEETQYF
>.|few|TRBJ2-7|TRBV6-6
TGTGCCAGCAGGATACAAGGGACCAGCTCCTACGAGCAGTACTTC
CASRIQGTSSYEQYF
>TRBD1|.|TRBJ2-7|TRBV30
TGTGCCTGGAGTTCAGGACAGGTTACCTACGAGCAGTACTTC
CAWSSGQVTYEQYF
>.|.|TRBJ1-6|TRBV29-1
TGCAGCGTTAGCTCCGCAACAGCCAATTCACCCCTCCACTTT
CSVSSATANSPLHF
>TRBD2|.|TRBJ2-4|TRBV11-2
TGTGCCAGCAGCGCCGGGACTAGCGGGACAAAAAACATTCAGTACTTC
CASSAGTSGTKNIQYF
>.|.|TRBJ2-1|TRBV7-9
TGTGCCAGCAGCCCAATGGGTAGCTACAATGAGCAGTTCTTC
CASSPMGSYNEQFF
>TRBD1|.|TRBJ2-4|TRBV5-6
TGTGCCAGCAGCCTTCAGGGGGCGATAGCCAAAAACATTCAGTACTTC
CASSLQGAIAKNIQYF
>TRBD2|few|TRBJ2-7|TRBV12-3/TRBV12-4
TGTGCCAGCAGTCCCGGGACTACTTACAATGGGCAGTACTTC
CASSPGTTYNGQYF
>.|.|TRBJ2-3|TRBV11-3
TGTGCCAGCAGCCGGCACGGGGCACCCACAGATACGCAGTATTTT
CASSRHGAPTDTQYF
>.|.|TRBJ2-5|TRBV6-2/TRBV6-3
TGTGCCAGCAGGGTCGTTGCGGCAGGGGAGACCCAGTACTTC
CASRVVAAGETQYF
>.|.|TRBJ2-7|TRBV20-1
TGCAGTGCAACAGAGGGGTCCGAGCAGTACTTC
CSATEGSEQYF
>.|few|TRBJ2-3|TRBV6-2/TRBV6-3
TGTGCCAGCTTAGGCGGGACGACCTACACAGATACGCAGTATTTT
CASLGGTTYTDTQYF
>.|few|TRBJ2-7|TRBV7-9
TGTGCCAGCAGCTGGGGCGGCGAACGCTCCTACGAGCAGTACTTC
CASSWGGERSYEQYF
>.|.|TRBJ1-2|TRBV4-1
TGCGCCAGCGGCCAAGATGAAGGGGTAGCTAACTATGGCTACACCTTC
CASGQDEGVANYGYTF
>TRBD1|.|TRBJ2-7|TRBV6-2/TRBV6-3
TGTGCCAGCAGTTACGGCCCTCCGACAGGGCCCTACGAGCAGTACTTC
CASSYGPPTGPYEQYF
>TRBD1|few|TRBJ2-6|TRBV7-2
TGTGCCAGCAGCTCCTGGGACAGGGCTTTGGTCCTGACTTTC
CASSSWDRALVLTF
>.|.|TRBJ2-3|TRBV5-1
TGCGCCAGCCGACCGCTAGAACTCACAGATACGCAGTATTTT
CASRPLELTDTQYF
>.|.|TRBJ2-1|TRBV6-2/TRBV6-3
TGTGCCAGCCTCCCGGACGACTCCTACAATGAGCAGTTCTTC
CASLPDDSYNEQFF
>.|.|TRBJ1-2|TRBV3-1
TGTGCCAGCAGCCACGGACACCGCTCCTATGGCTACACCTTC
CASSHGHRSYGYTF
>.|many|TRBJ2-1|TRBV20-1
TGCAGTGCTCATTCAGGACTCTACAATGAGCAGTTCTTC
CSAHSGLYNEQFF
>TRBD2|.|TRBJ2-1|TRBV6-6
TGTGCCAGCATTCCCAGCGGGGGGAACACCTACAATGAGCAGTTCTTC
CASIPSGGNTYNEQFF
>TRBD2|.|TRBJ2-3|TRBV7-2
TGTGCCAGCAGCTCGCTGGGACTAGCTGCAGATACGCAGTATTTT
CASSSLGLAADTQYF
>.|.|TRBJ2-3|TRBV5-1
TGCGCCAGCAGGTTCGAGAGGAGTACGCAGTATTTT
CASRFERSTQYF
>.|.|TRBJ2-5|TRBV20-1
TGCAGTGCAACCCTGCTGGGCCAGGACCAAGAGACCCAGTACTTC
CSATLLGQDQETQYF
>.|.|TRBJ2-7|TRBV20-1
TGCAGTGCTTTTCCGACTAGCTCCTACGAGCAGTACTTC
CSAFPTSSYEQYF
>.|.|TRBJ2-5|TRBV7-7
TGTGCTAGCAGCCAGACAGGGGCGGGGGAGCAGTACTTC
CASSQTGAGEQYF
>.|.|TRBJ2-5|TRBV6-6
TGTGCCAGCAGAACCGCCAGGGGTTCAAGTAGGAATGAGCAGTACTTC
CASRTARGSSRNEQYF
>TRBD1|.|TRBJ1-2|TRBV3-1
TGTGCCTGCAGCCGAGTAACTATTTTCACTGCGGGACAGGGTTGGTATGGCTACACCTTC
CACSRVTIFTAGQGWYGYTF
>TRBD2|.|TRBJ2-5|TRBV10-2
TGCGCCAGCAGTGAGACTAGCGGGGCGCAAGAGACCCAGTACTTC
CASSETSGAQETQYF
>TRBD2|few|TRBJ2-7|TRBV6-1
TGTGCCAGCAGTGAGGCAATCCTAGCGGGAGTTTACGAGCAGTACTTC
CASSEAILAGVYEQYF
>.|.|TRBJ1-6|TRBV6-1
TGTGCCTGCAGTGGGGCTACAGGGAGGAATTCACCCCTCCACTTT
CACSGATGRNSPLHF
>.|few|TRBJ2-7|TRBV4-3
TGCGCCAGCAGCCAAGAGGTAGAAGGCGAGCAGTACTTC
CASSQEVEGEQYF
>TRBD2|few|TRBJ2-3|TRBV5-1
TGCGCCAGCAGCACGGGACTAGCGGGAGGTGATATCGGCACAGATACGCAGTATTTT
CASSTGLAGGDIGTDTQYF
>.|.|TRBJ2-7|TRBV21-1
TGTGCCAGCAGCAAAGTAGGCACTAGCGGGACGTACGAGCAGTACTTC
CASSKVGTSGTYEQYF
>.|.|TRBJ2-1|TRBV20-1
TGCAGTGGAATCGGGAGAGGCTATGAGCAGTTCTTC
CSGIGRGYEQFF
>.|.|TRBJ2-5|TRBV7-4
TGTGCCAGCAGCTTAGTATCGGCCCAGCAGTACTTC
CASSLVSAQQYF
>.|few|TRBJ2-7|TRBV27
TGTGCCAGCAGTTTCAATATTCAGGGGTCAGCCTACGAGCAGTACTTC
CASSFNIQGSAYEQYF
>TRBD1|.|TRBJ2-7|TRBV28
TGTACCAGCATTTCCGTTACAGGGGGCTTTGACGAGCAGTACTTC
CTSISVTGGFDEQYF
>.|.|TRBJ2-4|TRBV5-4
TGTGCCAGCAGCCAACAGGGAGGGGCCTTAAACATTCAGTACTTC
CASSQQGGALNIQYF
>TRBD2|.|TRBJ2-1|TRBV4-2
TGTGCCAGCAGCCAAGTCGGAACCGGGACTAGCGGGAGGAATGAGCAGTTCTTC
CASSQVGTGTSGRNEQFF
>.|few|TRBJ2-7|TRBV4-3
TGCGCCAGCAGCCAAGTAGGACAGCTAAACTACGAGCAGTACTTC
CASSQVGQLNYEQYF
>.|.|TRBJ2-1|TRBV29-1
TGCAGCGTTGCCACAGGCTCCTACAATGAGCAGTTCTTC
CSVATGSYNEQFF
>.|.|TRBJ1-2|TRBV7-9
TGTGCCAGCAGCCGAGTGTTTAGGGGGATTGACTATGGCTACACCTTC
CASSRVFRGIDYGYTF
>.|.|TRBJ2-7|TRBV5-5
TGTGCCAGCAGCATCCCTTCTGGAGGAGACGAGCAGTACTTC
CASSIPSGGDEQYF